The next 27 T cell receptor beta chains were all read from a single sample in a study of T cell responses to AZD1222 COVID-19 vaccine. TCRdb keeps only in-frame clones here, not all; method: immunoSEQ multiplex PCR. There are over 100,000 clones in the sample; around 87% occur only once, and 4.4% lies in the top ten. This material consisted of peripheral blood, taken 28 days after the second AZD1222 dose. These TCRs come from an adult who received the AZD1222 COVID-19 vaccine.

V gene TRBV19 combines with J gene TRBJ2-2, with D possibly being TRBD1 or TRBD2 (6 bases each). CDR3 size: 16 residues. The ends were cut back, 5 bases at V and 3 bases at J, with 16 bases in the middle. From germline, CDR1 is LNHDA and CDR2 SQIVND (reference sequence). CDR3 bases: TGTGCCAGTAGTTTAGGGGGGCCTTGGGACACCGGGGAGCTGTTTTTT. Its translation is CASSLGGPWDTGELFF.

V and J are TRBV9 and TRBJ2-5; a weak D match, TRBD1 (6 bases). Trimming removed 4 bases at V and 5 bases at J, with 15 bases between. This CDR3 region has 14 residues. CDR1 and CDR2 from the germline V gene are SGDLS and YYNGEE. The CDR3 spells CASSPVPGVETQYF. The CDR3, as DNA: TGTGCCAGCAGCCCCGTCCCAGGGGTGGAGACCCAGTACTTC. The full variable domain, rest sourced from reference TRBV9 and TRBJ2-5, is DSGVTQTPKHLITATGQRVTLRCSPRSGDLSVYWYQQSLDQGLQFLIQYYNGEERAKGNILERFSAQQFPDLHSELNLSSLELGDSALYFCASSPVPGVETQYFGPGTRLLVL.

The rearrangement links TRBV23-1 to TRBJ2-7, with TRBD1 identical over 7 bases. TRBV23-1 is an open reading frame, and its role is uncertain. This CDR3 is built from 16 residues. With V trimmed by 3 bases and J by 2 bases, 10 bases remained unmatched. CDR3 sequence (DNA): TGCGCCAGCAGTCAGCGTCCCCGGGACAGAGCCTACGAGCAGTACTTC. Translation: CASSQRPRDRAYEQYF.

This clone was picked up one time. V is TRBV2 and J is TRBJ2-1, with a possible D match to TRBD1 (6 bases). Germline V CDR1 and CDR2: SNHLY, FYNNEI. Trimming stripped 11 bases from V and 6 bases from J, with 11 bases between. The CDR3 consists of 11 residues. CDR3 region: CARGQSNEQFF. The CDR3 nucleotides read TGTGCCCGTGGACAGAGCAATGAGCAGTTCTTC.

The gene calls are TRBV27 and TRBJ1-2; D gene ambiguous. This CDR3 has 13 residues. V was pared by 6 bases and J by 8 bases, with 16 bases between. Per germline, CDR1 MNHEY and CDR2 SMNVEV (reference sequence). The CDR3 here is CASRGTGSEGYTF. CDR3 DNA sequence: TGTGCCAGCAGAGGAACTGGGAGCGAAGGCTACACCTTC.

This clone has only a few counts. This probably arose from a read error, given a far larger clone one base away. The rearrangement joins TRBV6-1 to TRBJ1-6; tentatively, D is TRBD1 (5 bases). The length of the CDR3 is 13 residues. Germline V gives CDR1 MNHNS, CDR2 SASEGT. V was shortened by 3 bases and J by 5 bases, with 5 bases between the two germline ends. In DNA form, the CDR3 reads TGTGCCAGCAGTGACAGGGATAATTCACCCCTCCACTTT. Translated, it gives CASSDRDNSPLHF.

V gene TRBV27 combines with J gene TRBJ1-3; possible D gene TRBD1, 5 bases. This CDR3 has 15 amino acids. Germline V gives CDR1 MNHEY, CDR2 SMNVEV (reference sequence). V lost 2 bases, J lost 2 bases, and 10 bases lay in between. The CDR3 DNA reads as TGTGCCAGCAGTTTAAAGGGGATAGCTGGAAACACCATATATTTT. This encodes CASSLKGIAGNTIYF.

The chain links TRBV5-4 to TRBJ2-7; 9 positions match TRBD1. This CDR3 spans 15 amino acids. CDR1 SGHNT and CDR2 YYREEE come from the germline V gene (reference sequence). The junction had 5 bases not matched to a gene; V was cut back by 0 bases and J by 4 bases. CDR3 DNA sequence: TGTGCCAGCAGCTTGGATCCGGGACAGGGTTACGAGCAGTACTTC. It is translated as CASSLDPGQGYEQYF.

The chain recombines TRBV21-1 with TRBJ1-5. TRBV21-1 is marked as a pseudogene. The CDR3 runs to 14 residues. The CDR3 loop is CASSARGGHQPQHF. Written as DNA, the CDR3 is TGTGCCAGCAGTGCCAGGGGGGGGCATCAGCCCCAGCATTTT.

The V and J genes are TRBV5-1 and TRBJ1-4; D is possibly TRBD1 (6 bases). Germline V gene data show CDR1 as SGHRS and CDR2 as YFSETQ. The CDR3 is 14 amino acids. With 4 bases removed from V and 5 bases from J, the gap between germline ends came to 12 bases. In DNA, the CDR3 is TGCGCCAGCAGCCCAACAGGGAGGAATGAAAAACTGTTTTTT. It is translated as CASSPTGRNEKLFF.

The V gene is TRBV7-9, the J gene TRBJ1-2; 10 bases fit TRBD1. Germline V lookup: CDR1 SEHNR, CDR2 FQNEAQ (reference sequence). J lost 2 bases, V lost 5 bases, and 11 bases had no gene match. The CDR3 covers 17 residues. DNA for the CDR3: TGTGCCAGCAGCACCACCTCCCCGGGACAGGGGAACTATGGCTACACCTTC. Amino acid sequence: CASSTTSPGQGNYGYTF.

The chain has TRBV18 and TRBJ2-7, with a possible D match to TRBD1 (6 bases). Germline CDR1 KGHSH, CDR2 LQKENI. The CDR3 consists of 13 residues. V was clipped by 4 bases and J by 3 bases, with 10 bases between them. CDR3: CASSLDRFYEQYF. In nucleotides, the CDR3 is TGTGCCAGCTCACTGGACAGATTCTACGAGCAGTACTTC.

The chain employs TRBV3-1 (or the pseudogene TRBV3-2) and TRBJ1-2; 8 bases are shared with TRBD1. V trimming: 1 base; J trimming: 2 bases; junction bases outside the gene matches: 15. The CDR3 length is 19 residues. CDR1 is LGHDT and CDR2 is YNNKEL in the germline V gene (reference sequence). The CDR3 DNA sequence: TGTGCCAGCAGCCAAGGAAACTTAACCGGACAGGGTAACAACTATGGCTACACCTTC. This codes for CASSQGNLTGQGNNYGYTF.

The chain employs TRBV28 and TRBJ1-4; D remains unclear. V lost 1 base and J lost 5, with 11 bases in between. The CDR3 runs 15 residues. Germline values: CDR1 MDHEN, CDR2 SYDVKM. The CDR3 reads CASSLLRQLNEKLFF. The CDR3 region has the DNA TGTGCCAGCAGTTTATTGCGGCAGTTAAATGAAAAACTGTTTTTT.

This chain uses TRBV7-9 with TRBJ2-7; 7 positions match TRBD1. CDR1 and CDR2 from the germline V gene are SEHNR and FQNEAQ (reference sequence). V lost 4 bases and J lost 10; bases outside the gene matches: 7. This CDR3 region has 12 residues. In DNA, the CDR3 is TGTGCCAGCAGCTACGGACAGGCGGAACAGTACTTC. Translating gives CASSYGQAEQYF.

This chain connects TRBV5-6 to TRBJ1-2; D may be TRBD1 (5 bases). This CDR3 spans 14 amino acids. Trimming removed 1 base at V and 4 bases at J, with 11 bases between. CDR1 SGHDT and CDR2 YYEEEE come from the germline V gene. CDR3 sequence: CASSLRGSSYGYTF. CDR3 DNA: TGTGCCAGCAGCTTGCGGGGCAGTTCCTATGGCTACACCTTC. Together with reference TRBV5-6 and TRBJ1-2, the CDR3 gives the full variable domain: DAGVTQSPTHLIKTRGQQVTLRCSPKSGHDTVSWYQQALGQGPQFIFQYYEEEERQRGNFPDRFSGHQFPNYSSELNVNALLLGDSALYLCASSLRGSSYGYTFGSGTRLTVV.

This rearrangement joins TRBV2 to TRBJ2-2, with D perhaps TRBD2 (5 bases). Trimming stripped 6 bases from V and 3 bases from J, with 14 bases between. The germline V gene has CDR1 SNHLY and CDR2 FYNNEI. The CDR3 spans 15 residues. This CDR3 reads CASREGSRDTGELFF. The CDR3 coding sequence is TGTGCCAGCAGAGAGGGAAGTAGGGACACCGGGGAGCTGTTTTTT.

V gene TRBV3-1 (or the pseudogene TRBV3-2) combines with J gene TRBJ1-2; possible D gene TRBD1, 6 bases. The CDR3 runs to 16 residues. Trimming removed 2 bases at V and 6 bases at J, with 19 bases between. Germline V gene data show CDR1 as LGHDT and CDR2 as YNNKEL (reference sequence). CDR3 amino acids: CASSQNMAGARNGYTF. As DNA, the CDR3 is TGTGCCAGCAGCCAAAATATGGCAGGGGCTAGAAATGGCTACACCTTC.

This rearrangement joins TRBV2 to TRBJ1-2; D not certain. V lost 5 bases, J lost 2 bases, and 3 bases lay in between. The CDR3 sequence is 11 residues long. In germline, CDR1 is SNHLY, CDR2 FYNNEI. Here the CDR3 reads CASSSNYGYTF. The CDR3 DNA reads TGTGCCAGCAGTTCCAACTATGGCTACACCTTC.

The chain recombines TRBV29-1 with TRBJ2-7, with TRBD1 as a possible D gene (6 bases). Germline CDR1 is SQVTM and CDR2 is ANQGSEA. This CDR3 is 12 amino acids long. V was clipped by 7 bases and J by 6 bases, with 16 bases between them. The CDR3: CSDPRGRGEQYF. The CDR3 DNA reads TGCAGCGATCCCAGGGGTAGGGGCGAGCAGTACTTC.

This rearrangement joins TRBV18 to TRBJ2-1, with TRBD2 matching over 10 bases. V lost 5 bases and J lost 3; bases outside the gene matches: 10. Germline CDR1 reads KGHSH; CDR2 reads LQKENI. The CDR3 length is 17 residues. The CDR3 DNA reads TGTGCCAGCTCATCTGTCCCCACTAGCGGGATCTACAATGAGCAGTTCTTC. Its translation is CASSSVPTSGIYNEQFF.

J is TRBJ1-1 and V is TRBV7-9; 7 bases are shared with TRBD1. Germline CDR1 and CDR2: SEHNR and FQNEAQ (reference sequence). The trim removed 2 bases at V and 0 bases at J, leaving 3 bases unmatched. The CDR3 sequence is 15 residues long. CDR3 DNA sequence: TGTGCCAGCAGCTTACGGGACAGCTTGAACACTGAAGCTTTCTTT. Its protein is CASSLRDSLNTEAFF.

The rearrangement joins TRBV27 to TRBJ2-2; 11 bases fit TRBD2. The CDR3 loop spans 15 amino acids. The V gene's germline CDR1 is MNHEY and CDR2 SMNVEV (reference sequence). V dropped 6 bases and J dropped 9; count of bases not matched to a gene: 9. CDR3 loop: CASSLGLAGGRELFF. Written as DNA, the CDR3 is TGTGCCAGCAGCCTGGGGCTAGCGGGAGGCCGGGAGCTGTTTTTT.

The chain combines TRBV19 with TRBJ2-1; D tentatively reads TRBD1 or TRBD2 (5 bases each). Trimming left V 7 bases short and J 5 bases short, with 9 bases between. CDR1 and CDR2 (germline): LNHDA, SQIVND (reference sequence). The CDR3 spans 12 residues. The CDR3 DNA reads as TGTGCCAGTAAAGAGGGGAACAATGAGCAGTTCTTC. It yields the protein CASKEGNNEQFF.

The chain combines TRBV4-1 with TRBJ1-3; a weak D match, TRBD1 (5 bases). This CDR3 has 17 amino acids. CDR1 and CDR2 (germline): MGHRA, YSYEKL. With 1 base removed from V and 0 bases from J, the gap between germline ends came to 13 bases. The CDR3 spells CASSQVLDSLSGNTIYF. The CDR3 coding sequence is TGCGCCAGCAGCCAAGTCTTAGACAGCCTCTCTGGAAACACCATATATTTT.

The V call is TRBV19, the J call TRBJ1-1; D perhaps matches TRBD1 (6 bases). With 10 bases removed from V and 2 bases from J, the gap between germline ends came to 17 bases. The germline V gene encodes CDR1 LNHDA and CDR2 SQIVND (reference sequence). The CDR3 covers 14 residues. CDR3 residues: CATKSLQGNTEAFF. The CDR3 nucleotides read TGTGCCACCAAATCACTACAGGGTAACACTGAAGCTTTCTTT.

This rearrangement joins TRBV5-1 to TRBJ2-2, with D perhaps matching TRBD2 (6 bases). The germline V gene encodes CDR1 SGHRS and CDR2 YFSETQ. Trimming pared 0 bases from V and 1 base from J, leaving 7 bases between. This CDR3 has 15 residues. The CDR3 loop reads CASSLVAENTGELFF. CDR3 sequence (DNA): TGCGCCAGCAGCTTGGTAGCGGAGAACACCGGGGAGCTGTTTTTT.